This passage covers 5 T cell receptor beta chains from one sample sequenced in a study of glioma-infiltrating T cells. TCR alpha and beta CDR3 regions were amplified from RNA using iRepertoire nested multiplex PCR. From the multiplex PCR reads, TCRdb called clonotypes with MiXCR, one entry per CDR3 protein. This sample yields about 130,000 distinct CDR3 sequences, of which about 25% are seen a single time; 27% belongs to the top ten. Sequenced: glioma tissue, nonneoplastic brain tissue, or PBMCs (not recorded which). The source of these receptors is a human donor with low-grade glioma or glioblastoma, undergoing nonglioma brain surgery, or in good health (not recorded which).

In this sample, this clonotype turned up many times. The chain employs TRBV27 and TRBJ1-6; no reliable D call. Germline V gene sequence: CDR1 MNHEY, CDR2 SMNVEV (reference sequence). The germline V and J ends were trimmed by 2 bases and 7 bases, with 6 bases remaining between them. The CDR3 is 13 amino acids. The CDR3 here is CASSLTVNSPLHF. As DNA, the CDR3 is TGTGCCAGCAGTTTAACAGTCAATTCACCCCTCCACTTT.

CDR3 sequence: CASSSRLAGEYQETQYF. The CDR3, as DNA: TGTGCCAGCAGTTCCCGTTTAGCGGGGGAGTACCAAGAGACCCAGTACTTC. This chain links TRBV27 with TRBJ2-5; 9 bases fit TRBD2. This CDR3 has 17 residues. V gave up 4 bases and J gave up 0 bases; unmatched junction bases: 9. CDR1 is MNHEY and CDR2 is SMNVEV in the germline V gene (reference sequence).

This clonotype was observed once. The CDR3 reads CASSPEQGAYEQYV. For the CDR3, the DNA is TGTGCCAGCTCACCCGAACAGGGGGCTTACGAGCAGTACGTC. The chain employs TRBV18 and TRBJ2-7, with 9 bases aligning to TRBD1. Germline V gene data show CDR1 as KGHSH and CDR2 as LQKENI. The CDR3 spans 14 residues. Trimming cost V 3 bases and J 4 bases; bases outside gene matches: 4.

This clonotype was seen repeatedly, ten times or more. This chain joins TRBV27 and TRBJ1-4; possibly TRBD1 for D (6 bases). This CDR3 comprises 15 residues. Germline V gene sequence: CDR1 MNHEY, CDR2 SMNVEV (reference sequence). Trimming shortened V by 6 bases and J by 3 bases, and 14 bases separated the two germline ends. The CDR3 sequence is CASRTTGRSNEKLFF. CDR3 DNA: TGTGCCAGCAGGACAACAGGGCGATCTAATGAAAAACTGTTTTTT. Together with reference TRBV27 and TRBJ1-4, the CDR3 gives the full variable domain: EAQVTQNPRYLITVTGKKLTVTCSQNMNHEYMSWYRQDPGLGLRQIYYSMNVEVTDKGDVPEGYKVSRKEKRNFPLILESPSPNQTSLYFCASRTTGRSNEKLFFGSGTQLSVL.

In its sample, this clonotype was seen a few times. The rearrangement links TRBV2 to TRBJ2-7, with D perhaps being TRBD1 or TRBD2 (5 bases each). CDR3 length: 15 residues. Looked up from germline, CDR1 is SNHLY and CDR2 is FYNNEI. Trimming left V 3 bases short and J 0 bases short, with 12 bases between. CDR3 bases: TGTGCCAGCAGTGACGGGACGTCCAGCTCCTACGAGCAGTACGTC. Translating gives CASSDGTSSSYEQYV.